Listed below are T cell receptor beta chains from one sample, sequenced in a study of shared clonotypes between healthy human individuals. Clones were read by immunoSEQ multiplex PCR, and TCRdb kept only the in-frame ones, dropping some. The table shows roughly 490,000 clones, with about 82% occurring only once. The sequenced material came from PBMCs. The receptor set was obtained from a woman aged 35 to 49 in good health. Some clones in this sample may be carry-over from other donors' samples. Both conserved end residues are part of each CDR3. D genes are given only for firm matches. Size values are once, few and many counts, or a class for expanded clones, and some rows have none.

abundance | j_gene | v_gene | d_gene | CDR3aa | CDR3nt
- | TRBJ2-7 | TRBV27 | - | CASSPGYEQYF | TGTGCCAGCTCGCCTGGATACGAGCAGTACTTC
- | TRBJ1-2 | TRBV9 | - | CASSPSQRQNYGYTF | TGTGCCAGCAGCCCCTCCCAGCGACAAAACTATGGCTACACCTTC
- | TRBJ2-7 | TRBV7-2 | - | CASSLEMAYEQYF | TGTGCCAGCAGCTTAGAGATGGCTTACGAGCAGTACTTC
- | TRBJ1-1 | TRBV11-2 | - | CASSPRGNTEAFF | TGTGCCAGCAGCCCGCGGGGGAACACTGAAGCTTTCTTT
- | TRBJ1-6 | TRBV10-2 | - | CASADPHRGSPLHF | TGCGCCAGCGCCGATCCCCATAGAGGTTCACCCCTCCACTTT
- | TRBJ1-2 | TRBV27 | - | CASSLSAAGDYGYTF | TGTGCCAGCAGTTTATCCGCGGCGGGCGACTATGGCTACACCTTC
- | TRBJ1-2 | TRBV30 | TRBD1 | CAWSTSQGIWGYTF | TGTGCCTGGAGTACGTCACAGGGGATTTGGGGCTACACCTTC
few | TRBJ1-2 | TRBV5-6 | - | CASSLAYVLLYGYTF | TGTGCCAGCAGCTTGGCTTACGTCCTCCTATATGGCTACACCTTC
- | TRBJ2-5 | TRBV4-1 | TRBD1 | CASSQEGRGQYQETQYF | TGCGCCAGCAGCCAAGAGGGTAGGGGACAGTACCAAGAGACCCAGTACTTC
- | TRBJ1-3 | TRBV7-6 | - | CASSLAVVNSGNTIYF | TGTGCCAGCAGCTTAGCGGTGGTGAACTCTGGAAACACCATATATTTT
- | TRBJ2-7 | TRBV5-5 | TRBD1 | CASSRQGLGVYEQYF | TGTGCCAGCAGCCGACAGGGTTTGGGGGTCTACGAGCAGTACTTC
- | TRBJ2-1 | TRBV10-2 | TRBD2 | CASRTSGSDEQFF | TGCGCCAGCAGGACTAGCGGGAGCGATGAGCAGTTCTTC
- | TRBJ1-1 | TRBV7-9 | TRBD1 | CASSLGGNRGSAFF | TGTGCCAGCAGCTTAGGGGGGAACAGGGGGTCGGCTTTCTTT
few | TRBJ2-7 | TRBV29-1 | - | CSVETLGVADF | TGCAGCGTTGAAACCCTGGGGGTAGCAGACTTC
few | TRBJ2-1 | TRBV7-9 | TRBD2 | CASSSTGTSGRLDEQFF | TGTGCCAGCAGCTCGACTGGGACTAGCGGGAGGTTGGATGAGCAGTTCTTC
- | TRBJ2-5 | TRBV9 | TRBD1 | CASSVALGQGETQYF | TGTGCCAGCAGCGTAGCCCTGGGACAGGGAGAGACCCAGTACTTC
- | TRBJ1-1 | TRBV10-3 | - | CAISENDSRAFF | TGTGCCATCAGTGAGAATGACAGTCGAGCTTTCTTT
- | TRBJ2-7 | TRBV5-4 | - | CASSGAEPYEQYF | TGTGCCAGCAGCGGGGCGGAGCCCTACGAGCAGTACTTC
- | TRBJ1-3 | TRBV7-7 | TRBD1 | CASSSDRGDTIYF | TGTGCTAGCAGCTCGGACAGGGGGGACACCATATATTTT
- | TRBJ1-4 | TRBV7-9 | - | CASSLFPEREKLFF | TGTGCCAGCAGCTTGTTCCCTGAGAGAGAAAAACTGTTTTTT
- | TRBJ1-1 | TRBV5-1 | TRBD1 | CASSLLQGAMNTEAFF | TGCGCCAGCAGCTTGTTGCAGGGGGCAATGAACACTGAAGCTTTCTTT
once | TRBJ2-7 | TRBV30 | - | CAWSSSVDRSSYEQYF | TGTGCCTGGAGTTCCTCCGTTGACAGGAGCTCCTACGAGCAGTACTTC
- | TRBJ2-1 | TRBV6-5 | - | CASGALLRQFF | TGTGCCAGCGGGGCCTTGCTGAGGCAGTTCTTC
- | TRBJ1-5 | TRBV6-1 | TRBD1 | CASTGQGNQPQHF | TGTGCCAGCACCGGACAGGGGAATCAGCCCCAGCATTTT
few | TRBJ1-1 | TRBV28 | TRBD1 | CASRTTGSSAFF | TGTGCCAGCAGAACGACAGGGTCCTCGGCTTTCTTT
- | TRBJ1-5 | TRBV28 | TRBD1 | CASRPSTGNSQPQHF | TGTGCCAGCAGGCCATCGACAGGGAATAGTCAGCCCCAGCATTTT
- | TRBJ1-4 | TRBV29-1 | - | CSAQAGRAGYEKLFF | TGCAGCGCCCAGGCCGGACGGGCAGGTTATGAAAAACTGTTTTTT
once | TRBJ2-4 | TRBV29-1 | TRBD1 | CSVETGTGAKNIQYF | TGCAGCGTCGAGACAGGGACCGGGGCCAAAAACATTCAGTACTTC
- | TRBJ2-2 | TRBV14 | - | CASSPGPTGELFF | TGTGCCAGCAGCCCAGGACCCACCGGGGAGCTGTTTTTT
- | TRBJ2-4 | TRBV5-5 | - | CASSLEGSKNIQYF | TGTGCCAGCAGCTTGGAGGGCAGCAAAAACATTCAGTACTTC
- | TRBJ2-7 | TRBV12-5 | - | CASGLAGSYEQYF | TGTGCTAGTGGTTTAGCGGGTAGCTACGAGCAGTACTTC
- | TRBJ2-2 | TRBV7-7 | - | CASSYDSPGTGELFF | TGTGCCAGCAGTTACGACTCCCCGGGGACCGGGGAGCTGTTTTTT